Listed below are T cell receptor beta chains from one sample, sequenced in a study of CD8+ T cells in alopecia areata. Generated by immunoSEQ multiplex PCR, the TCRdb table keeps only in-frame clones and is missing some. This sample carries a few hundred thousand clones, about 61% of them seen once, and the ten largest clones take roughly 5.3%. Sequences were obtained from CD8+ T cells sorted from blood. Receptors were obtained from a human donor in good health. Both conserved end residues are part of each CDR3. A D gene is named only where the DNA matches it firmly. The size of a clone is reported for some rows only, either as once, few or many, or as a class for expanded clones.

clone_size	d_call	v_call	j_call	cdr3_aa	cdr3_nt
-	TRBD1	TRBV4-1	TRBJ1-2	CASSLEPDRANYGYTF	TGCGCCAGCAGCCTGGAACCGGACAGGGCGAACTATGGCTACACCTTC
-	-	TRBV30	TRBJ1-1	CAWTGSQNTEAFF	TGTGCCTGGACGGGCTCCCAGAACACTGAAGCTTTCTTT
once	TRBD1	TRBV29-1	TRBJ2-5	CSVQTGRETQYF	TGCAGCGTTCAGACAGGGCGAGAGACCCAGTACTTC
-	TRBD2	TRBV4-1	TRBJ2-5	CASSLLAGAQETQYF	TGCGCCAGCAGCCTTTTAGCGGGGGCTCAAGAGACCCAGTACTTC
few	-	TRBV29-1	TRBJ1-1	CSVDVNTEAFF	TGCAGCGTTGACGTGAACACTGAAGCTTTCTTT
-	-	TRBV4-1	TRBJ2-1	CASSPNPSYNEQFF	TGCGCCAGCAGCCCCAACCCGAGCTACAATGAGCAGTTCTTC
-	-	TRBV4-1	TRBJ1-5	CASSQEGGVQPQHF	TGCGCCAGCAGCCAAGAAGGAGGGGTTCAGCCCCAGCATTTT
-	-	TRBV5-1	TRBJ2-1	CASSLDNPNEQFF	TGCGCCAGCAGCTTGGATAACCCCAATGAGCAGTTCTTC
-	-	TRBV28	TRBJ2-1	CASSLMVDEQFF	TGTGCCAGCAGTTTGATGGTCGATGAGCAGTTCTTC
-	TRBD1	TRBV5-4	TRBJ1-2	CASSWGTGPGYGYTF	TGTGCCAGCAGCTGGGGGACAGGGCCGGGGTATGGCTACACCTTC
-	TRBD1	TRBV5-6	TRBJ1-5	CASSLGQGTGGPQHF	TGTGCCAGCAGCTTGGGACAGGGGACGGGCGGTCCCCAGCATTTT
-	-	TRBV7-9	TRBJ1-1	CASATGTEAFF	TGTGCCAGCGCCACTGGCACTGAAGCTTTCTTT
few	-	TRBV2	TRBJ2-7	CASSEGSGRISYEQYF	TGTGCCAGCAGTGAAGGATCAGGGAGGATCTCCTACGAGCAGTACTTC
few	-	TRBV4-1	TRBJ2-5	CASSPERETQYF	TGCGCCAGCAGCCCCGAGAGGGAGACCCAGTACTTC
-	-	TRBV5-4	TRBJ2-5	CASSPAVDQETQYF	TGTGCCAGCAGCCCTGCGGTGGACCAAGAGACCCAGTACTTC
few	-	TRBV23-1	TRBJ1-1	CAREGDSGTEAFF	TGCGCCAGGGAGGGAGATTCGGGCACTGAAGCTTTCTTT
-	-	TRBV5-6	TRBJ1-1	CASSFGATAGEAFF	TGTGCCAGCAGCTTTGGTGCGACGGCGGGTGAAGCTTTCTTT
-	-	TRBV7-2	TRBJ2-7	CASSSYHGSYSYEQYF	TGTGCCAGCAGCTCCTACCACGGATCTTACTCCTACGAGCAGTACTTC
-	-	TRBV13	TRBJ2-5	CASSLRFRAETQYF	TGTGCCAGCAGCTTAAGGTTCCGGGCTGAGACCCAGTACTTC
few	-	TRBV29-1	TRBJ1-5	CSVPGTSSNQPQHF	TGCAGCGTCCCTGGAACTAGTAGCAATCAGCCCCAGCATTTT
-	-	TRBV7-9	TRBJ1-5	CASSLGDQPQHF	TGTGCCAGCAGCTTAGGGGATCAGCCCCAGCATTTT
-	-	TRBV7-8	TRBJ2-7	CASSARDYEQYF	TGTGCCAGCAGCGCCCGGGACTACGAGCAGTACTTC
-	TRBD1	TRBV29-1	TRBJ1-2	CSVPGTGASGYTF	TGCAGCGTTCCCGGGACAGGGGCGAGTGGCTACACCTTC
-	-	TRBV9	TRBJ2-7	CASGRVDYEQYF	TGTGCCAGCGGCCGAGTAGACTACGAGCAGTACTTC
-	-	TRBV14	TRBJ2-7	CASSQDGPGYEQYF	TGTGCCAGCAGCCAAGACGGCCCTGGCTACGAGCAGTACTTC
-	-	TRBV6-1	TRBJ2-4	CASSEVGTKNIQYF	TGTGCCAGCAGTGAAGTTGGCACCAAAAACATTCAGTACTTC
-	TRBD1	TRBV4-1	TRBJ1-2	CASSSGGQNGYTF	TGCGCCAGCAGTTCAGGGGGCCAGAATGGCTACACCTTC
many	TRBD1	TRBV11-2	TRBJ2-3	CASSRQGQTDTQYF	TGTGCCAGCAGCAGACAGGGTCAGACAGATACGCAGTATTTT
-	-	TRBV7-8	TRBJ2-7	CASSEGGGPTYEQYF	TGTGCCAGCAGCGAAGGTGGCGGGCCCACCTACGAGCAGTACTTC
-	-	TRBV7-9	TRBJ1-2	CASTPSRWDLLYGYTF	TGTGCCAGCACCCCCTCCCGGTGGGACCTCCTCTATGGCTACACCTTC
-	-	TRBV4-2	TRBJ2-7	CASSPLLAGSRYEQYF	TGTGCCAGCAGCCCGCTGTTGGCGGGGTCACGCTACGAGCAGTACTTC
-	-	TRBV30	TRBJ1-1	CAAYRTSTEAFF	TGTGCCGCGTACAGGACGAGTACTGAAGCTTTCTTT
many	-	TRBV9	TRBJ2-2	CASSVGPAPRGTGELFF	TGTGCCAGCAGCGTAGGTCCAGCTCCCCGCGGGACCGGGGAGCTGTTTTTT
-	-	TRBV10-3	TRBJ2-6	CAINSDSQSSATNVLTF	TGTGCCATCAATTCCGACAGTCAGTCATCGGCGACCAACGTCCTGACTTTC
-	-	TRBV5-4	TRBJ2-2	CASSVETGELFF	TGTGCCAGCAGCGTAGAGACCGGGGAGCTGTTTTTT
few	-	TRBV20-1	TRBJ2-7	CSAEVYEQYF	TGCAGTGCCGAAGTCTACGAGCAGTACTTC
few	-	TRBV14	TRBJ2-6	CASSQVSGANVLTF	TGTGCCAGCAGCCAAGTCTCTGGGGCCAACGTCCTGACTTTC
few	TRBD2	TRBV4-1	TRBJ2-3	CASSQDVAGGSPDTQYF	TGCGCCAGCAGCCAAGACGTAGCGGGGGGAAGCCCAGATACGCAGTATTTT
few	TRBD1	TRBV7-9	TRBJ1-2	CASSYLDRGYGYTF	TGTGCCAGCAGCTACCTGGACAGGGGGTATGGCTACACCTTC
-	-	TRBV11-2	TRBJ1-2	CASSPILGVYGYTF	TGTGCCAGCAGTCCAATATTGGGGGTTTATGGCTACACCTTC
-	-	TRBV4-1	TRBJ2-1	CASSQESYNEQFF	TGCGCCAGCAGCCAAGAGTCCTACAATGAGCAGTTCTTC
-	-	TRBV7-9	TRBJ2-3	CASSFGGDTQYF	TGTGCCAGCAGCTTCGGAGGAGATACGCAGTATTTT
few	-	TRBV19	TRBJ1-1	CASARLGYTEAFF	TGTGCCAGCGCCCGTTTGGGGTACACTGAAGCTTTCTTT
-	-	TRBV29-1	TRBJ2-2	CSVVRTGELFF	TGCAGCGTTGTACGCACCGGGGAGCTGTTTTTT